Listed below are T cell receptor beta chains from one sample, sequenced in a study of T cells of healthy individuals. TCRdb processed the 5' RACE reads anew with MiXCR; each CDR3 protein has one entry. The table records around 100,000 distinct CDR3 sequences, roughly a sixth of them present only once. The receptor set was obtained from a human donor in good health. The CDR3 runs from the conserved cysteine through the conserved F or W. The order of the fields is CDR3 length, V gene, J gene, CDR3 protein.

cdr3_length: 16; v_call: TRBV2; j_call: TRBJ1-6; cdr3_aa: CASSEETGNYNSPLHF
cdr3_length: 19; v_call: TRBV10-3; j_call: TRBJ2-3; cdr3_aa: CAISERPGLAGGLTDTQYF
cdr3_length: 19; v_call: TRBV20-1; j_call: TRBJ1-6; cdr3_aa: CSARDGPLTLSSYNSPLHF
cdr3_length: 15; v_call: TRBV4-1; j_call: TRBJ1-1; cdr3_aa: CASSQEGVRNTEAFF
cdr3_length: 12; v_call: TRBV29-1; j_call: TRBJ2-1; cdr3_aa: CSVRGSYNEQFF
cdr3_length: 14; v_call: TRBV5-1; j_call: TRBJ2-1; cdr3_aa: CASSVSGAYNEQFF
cdr3_length: 16; v_call: TRBV7-2; j_call: TRBJ2-2; cdr3_aa: CASSLVTSANTGELFF
cdr3_length: 14; v_call: TRBV10-3; j_call: TRBJ2-5; cdr3_aa: CAIRTTGGGETQYF
cdr3_length: 16; v_call: TRBV15; j_call: TRBJ2-5; cdr3_aa: CATSVGRTGSQETQYF
cdr3_length: 15; v_call: TRBV6-5; j_call: TRBJ1-2; cdr3_aa: CASSYRSGGYYGYTF
cdr3_length: 16; v_call: TRBV28; j_call: TRBJ2-3; cdr3_aa: CASSPSRGQGYDTQYF
cdr3_length: 15; v_call: TRBV19; j_call: TRBJ2-4; cdr3_aa: CASSISGTGTNIQYF
cdr3_length: 14; v_call: TRBV20-1; j_call: TRBJ2-5; cdr3_aa: CSASSPLGQETQYF
cdr3_length: 15; v_call: TRBV7-3; j_call: TRBJ2-1; cdr3_aa: CASSSLNGGYNEQFF
cdr3_length: 14; v_call: TRBV4-1; j_call: TRBJ1-1; cdr3_aa: CASSSSDGYTEAFF
cdr3_length: 15; v_call: TRBV25-1; j_call: TRBJ2-5; cdr3_aa: CASSGPGSPQETQYF
cdr3_length: 14; v_call: TRBV9; j_call: TRBJ1-2; cdr3_aa: CASSVSAGEGIYTF
cdr3_length: 15; v_call: TRBV7-8; j_call: TRBJ1-1; cdr3_aa: CASSVRTGLNTEAFF
cdr3_length: 15; v_call: TRBV15; j_call: TRBJ1-5; cdr3_aa: CATKSEGRESQPQHF
cdr3_length: 15; v_call: TRBV12-3/TRBV12-4; j_call: TRBJ2-1; cdr3_aa: CASSLIRAGGYEQFF
cdr3_length: 15; v_call: TRBV4-3; j_call: TRBJ1-6; cdr3_aa: CASSPRGTRDSPLHF
cdr3_length: 14; v_call: TRBV4-3; j_call: TRBJ2-1; cdr3_aa: CASSQGRGADEQFF
cdr3_length: 14; v_call: TRBV20-1; j_call: TRBJ1-1; cdr3_aa: CSARDSGGNTEAFF
cdr3_length: 14; v_call: TRBV7-8; j_call: TRBJ2-3; cdr3_aa: CASSPGGGADTQYF